The T cell receptor (beta chain) under discussion was sequenced for a study of OX40 agonist ivuxolimab in advanced cancers. At the level of the study: In this trial design, patients received ivuxolimab intravenously at 0.01 to 10 mg/kg every 2 weeks.

Assay: immunoSEQ multiplex PCR; the TCRdb copy retains only in-frame clones and omits some. The sample lists about 58,000 clones, approximately 89% occurring once. V was clipped by 2 bases and J by 4 bases; unmatched bases: 0. CDR1 SGHTA and CDR2 FQGNSA come from the germline V gene. This CDR3 has 13 amino acids. The sample consisted of CD4+ or CD8+ T cells sorted from blood, taken in a trial of the OX40 agonist ivuxolimab. This sequence joins TRBV7-2 and TRBJ1-2; 8 positions agree with TRBD1. The receptor was isolated from an adult with an advanced solid tumor such as melanoma, head and neck, liver or kidney cancer. This chain's CDR3 is CASSLQGAYGYTF. DNA of the CDR3: TGTGCCAGCAGCTTACAGGGGGCCTATGGCTACACCTTC.